The entry below describes one T cell receptor beta chain. Its target is unknown. These data come from a study of T cells after yellow fever vaccination. Study-level background: Low-cell-number fractions were prepared with SMART-Seq v4 Ultra Low Input.

Study observations and caveats: From the bulk population, abundant clonotypes could contaminate and appear within FACS-sorted repertoires. Among primary-vaccination clones, most reappeared after the booster, at approximately 96% for CD4 and more than 85% for CD8.

TCRdb redid the calling of the 5' RACE reads with MiXCR, one entry per CDR3 protein. The sample lists around 330,000 distinct CDR3 sequences, around 4% occurring once. The V and J ends lost 9 bases and 0 bases respectively, with 8 bases between them. CDR1 MDHEN and CDR2 SYDVKM come from the germline V gene. There are 13 residues in the CDR3. The chain uses TRBV28 and TRBJ2-2; D unclear. The sequence derives from a man aged 18 to 29 who received the YFV17D yellow fever vaccine. The source was PBMCs, collected on the day of the yellow fever booster vaccination. The CDR3, as DNA: TGTGCCAGTAGGACCACGAACACCGGGGAGCTGTTTTTT. Protein sequence: CASRTTNTGELFF.